This T cell receptor beta chain was captured by sequencing in a study of control samples from healthy donors and cancer patients. The CDR3 contains 15 residues. The ends lost 0 bases at V and 7 bases at J; junction bases unmatched: 7. Germline CDR1 SQVTM, CDR2 ANQGSEA. Profiling relied on immunoSEQ multiplex PCR, and the TCRdb table lists in-frame clones only, not all of them. The data contain roughly 140,000 clones, roughly nine tenths of them singletons. The chain links TRBV29-1 to TRBJ1-2; 11 positions match TRBD1. The receptor comes from a man younger than 40 in good health. The sample was blood. The CDR3, as DNA: TGCAGCGTTGAAGATAGGATTGGGACAGGGGGTGGCTACACCTTC. It is translated as CSVEDRIGTGGGYTF.